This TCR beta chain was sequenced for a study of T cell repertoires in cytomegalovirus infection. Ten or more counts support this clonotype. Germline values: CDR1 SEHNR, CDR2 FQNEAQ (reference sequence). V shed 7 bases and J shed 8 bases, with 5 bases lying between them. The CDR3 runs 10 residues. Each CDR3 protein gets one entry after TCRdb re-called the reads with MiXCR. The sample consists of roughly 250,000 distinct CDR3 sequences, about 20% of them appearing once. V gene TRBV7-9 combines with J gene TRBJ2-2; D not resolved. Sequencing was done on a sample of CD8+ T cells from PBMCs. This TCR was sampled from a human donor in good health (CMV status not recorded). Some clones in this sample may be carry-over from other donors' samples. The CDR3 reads CASTVGELFF. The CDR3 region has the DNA TGTGCCAGCACGGTGGGGGAGCTGTTTTTT.